This TCR beta chain was identified in a study of CD8 T cells in Susac syndrome. CD8+ and CD4+ T cells from blood underwent TCR beta sequencing, which was carried out in a high-throughput format. V lost 4 bases, J lost 15 bases, and 8 bases stayed unmatched. Germline assignment: CDR1 MGHRA and CDR2 YSYEKL. The CDR3 totals 12 residues. Random hexamers were used to reverse transcribe an amount of about 0.45 to 1 ug RNA. In TCRdb, the immunoSEQ multiplex PCR reads were re-called with MiXCR into one record per CDR3 protein. The repertoire holds some 200,000 distinct CDR3 sequences, with approximately 95% as singletons.

The chain carries TRBV4-1 and TRBJ2-1; 8 positions agree with TRBD2. This TCR came from a human donor with Susac syndrome. Specimen: CD8+ T cells from PBMCs. This CDR3 reads CASSPTGGQVFF. Written as DNA, the CDR3 is TGCGCCAGCAGCCCTACGGGGGGGCAAGTGTTCTTC.